This is a list of T cell receptor beta chains from one sample in a study of blood T cell repertoires in COVID-19. Generated by immunoSEQ multiplex PCR, the TCRdb table keeps only in-frame clones and is missing some. The table has hundreds of thousands of clones, 80% to 90% seen once. The sequencing sample was made of peripheral blood. These receptors were taken from a woman in her 70s with COVID-19, enrolled during active disease. The CDR3 runs from the conserved cysteine through the conserved F or W. The D gene is left open where the match is weak. Size is omitted from some rows. Given values are once, few, many or a class for expanded clones.

j_call	d_call	v_call	clone_size	cdr3_aa	cdr3_nt
TRBJ2-1	.	TRBV7-2	.	CASAMLGSYNEQFF	TGTGCCAGCGCCATGTTAGGGAGCTACAATGAGCAGTTCTTC
TRBJ2-1	.	TRBV19	many	CATTPVGGGGLEQFF	TGTGCCACCACACCCGTGGGAGGAGGAGGCCTCGAGCAGTTCTTC
TRBJ1-6	.	TRBV28	.	CASFTSSYNSPLHF	TGTGCCAGCTTCACGAGCTCCTATAATTCACCCCTCCACTTT
TRBJ2-5	.	TRBV29-1	.	CSVVREGEETQYF	TGCAGCGTTGTTCGGGAAGGAGAAGAGACCCAGTACTTC
TRBJ1-4	.	TRBV18	.	CASSPWTAGDLNEKLFF	TGTGCCAGCTCACCCTGGACAGCGGGGGATCTGAATGAAAAACTGTTTTTT
TRBJ2-2	.	TRBV5-1	few	CASSLVWGAGELFF	TGCGCCAGCAGCTTGGTATGGGGGGCCGGGGAGCTGTTTTTT
TRBJ2-5	TRBD1	TRBV7-8	few	CASSLRGLETQYF	TGTGCCAGCAGCTTGAGGGGGCTAGAGACCCAGTACTTC
TRBJ2-7	.	TRBV4-3	.	CASSQGSQGSEQYF	TGCGCCAGCAGCCAAGGGTCTCAGGGAAGCGAGCAGTACTTC
TRBJ2-7	.	TRBV27	few	CASSLKGPGYEQYF	TGTGCCAGCAGTTTAAAGGGGCCAGGTTACGAGCAGTACTTC
TRBJ1-1	TRBD1	TRBV19	.	CASSIATGGRAFF	TGTGCCAGTAGTATAGCGACAGGGGGCCGGGCTTTCTTT
TRBJ2-1	TRBD2	TRBV5-4	.	CASSLALAGGISYNEQFF	TGTGCCAGCAGCTTGGCTCTAGCGGGGGGAATCTCCTACAATGAGCAGTTCTTC
TRBJ1-1	TRBD1	TRBV2	.	CASTGTGGPEAFF	TGTGCCAGCACCGGGACAGGGGGCCCTGAAGCTTTCTTT
TRBJ2-3	.	TRBV21-1	.	CASYRPGTETDTQYF	TGTGCCAGCTACCGTCCCGGGACAGAAACAGATACGCAGTATTTT
TRBJ2-3	.	TRBV28	.	CASNPFQGNGPDTQYF	TGTGCCAGCAACCCATTTCAGGGTAACGGTCCAGATACGCAGTATTTT
TRBJ2-7	TRBD1	TRBV11-2	.	CASSLSYTTGALYEQYF	TGTGCCAGCAGCTTAAGTTACACGACAGGGGCCCTCTACGAGCAGTACTTC
TRBJ2-5	TRBD2	TRBV9	.	CASSVDGTSGGQETQYF	TGTGCCAGCAGCGTAGACGGGACTAGCGGGGGGCAAGAGACCCAGTACTTC
TRBJ2-1	TRBD2	TRBV6-1	.	CASTVSGGKRNEQFF	TGTGCCAGCACCGTTAGCGGGGGAAAACGGAATGAGCAGTTCTTC
TRBJ1-5	.	TRBV30	.	CAWSANSNQPQHF	TGTGCCTGGAGTGCGAACAGTAATCAGCCCCAGCATTTT
TRBJ1-1	TRBD1	TRBV10-3	.	CAIKDRGPDTEAFF	TGTGCCATCAAGGACAGGGGTCCCGACACTGAAGCTTTCTTT
TRBJ2-1	TRBD2	TRBV4-1	.	CASSQEEIAGGLSSYNEQFF	TGCGCCAGCAGCCAAGAAGAGATAGCGGGGGGACTAAGCTCCTACAATGAGCAGTTCTTC
TRBJ2-1	.	TRBV27	.	CASRLGASAYNEQFF	TGTGCCAGCAGACTCGGGGCTAGCGCATACAATGAGCAGTTCTTC
TRBJ2-5	TRBD2	TRBV5-1	.	CASSNSGGATQETQYF	TGCGCCAGCAGTAATAGCGGGGGGGCGACCCAAGAGACCCAGTACTTC
TRBJ2-3	.	TRBV2	.	CASIVNYQAFTDTQYF	TGTGCCAGCATCGTCAACTACCAAGCCTTCACAGATACGCAGTATTTT
TRBJ1-5	.	TRBV7-2	.	CASSLAPDNQPQHF	TGTGCCAGCAGCTTAGCGCCAGATAATCAGCCCCAGCATTTT
TRBJ2-7	.	TRBV6-5	.	CASSFGSSYEQYF	TGTGCCAGCAGTTTTGGGAGCTCCTACGAGCAGTACTTC
TRBJ1-4	TRBD1	TRBV6-5	.	CASRLQGAFREKLFF	TGTGCCAGCAGACTGCAGGGGGCGTTTAGGGAAAAACTGTTTTTT
TRBJ1-4	TRBD1	TRBV2	.	CASSTDRGKVFF	TGTGCCAGCAGTACCGACAGGGGGAAGGTGTTTTTT
TRBJ2-7	.	TRBV6-2/TRBV6-3	many	CASSYATTEPYEQYF	TGTGCCAGCAGTTACGCCACGACGGAGCCCTACGAGCAGTACTTC
TRBJ1-2	.	TRBV28	.	CASSFQGGYGYTF	TGTGCCAGCAGTTTTCAGGGAGGCTATGGCTACACCTTC
TRBJ1-3	TRBD1	TRBV2	.	CASSRWTGDFNTIYF	TGTGCCAGCAGTAGATGGACAGGGGATTTCAACACCATATATTTT
TRBJ2-2	TRBD1	TRBV5-1	.	CASSLLSGGAGELFF	TGCGCCAGCAGCTTACTCTCAGGGGGTGCCGGGGAGCTGTTTTTT
TRBJ2-5	TRBD1	TRBV24-1	.	CATSAFTGGFETQYF	TGTGCCACCAGTGCATTCACAGGGGGCTTTGAGACCCAGTACTTC
TRBJ2-1	TRBD1	TRBV2	.	CASSATGSSYNEQFF	TGTGCCAGCAGCGCGACAGGGAGCTCCTACAATGAGCAGTTCTTC
TRBJ1-1	.	TRBV2	.	CASSGRTVNTEAFF	TGTGCCAGCAGCGGAAGGACAGTGAACACTGAAGCTTTCTTT
TRBJ1-1	.	TRBV11-2	few	CASSTRGSGREAFF	TGTGCCAGCAGCACCAGGGGAAGTGGTAGAGAAGCTTTCTTT
TRBJ1-2	TRBD1	TRBV6-5	.	CASTRTGTNYGYTF	TGTGCCAGCACCCGGACAGGGACTAACTATGGCTACACCTTC
TRBJ2-7	.	TRBV6-5	.	CASRLTYEQYF	TGTGCCAGCAGATTGACTTACGAGCAGTACTTC
TRBJ1-4	TRBD1	TRBV9	.	CASSVGGTGVEKLFF	TGTGCCAGCAGCGTAGGTGGGACAGGGGTTGAAAAACTGTTTTTT
TRBJ1-2	.	TRBV6-4	.	CASSDQGGSGGYTF	TGTGCCAGCAGTGATCAGGGTGGATCGGGTGGCTACACCTTC
TRBJ1-1	.	TRBV24-1	.	CATRAGRNTEAFF	TGTGCCACCAGGGCGGGGAGGAACACTGAAGCTTTCTTT
TRBJ2-5	.	TRBV6-1	.	CASSELGSQETQYF	TGTGCCAGCAGTGAACTCGGGAGTCAAGAGACCCAGTACTTC
TRBJ1-2	TRBD1	TRBV5-1	.	CASSGTGGAGYGYTF	TGCGCCAGCAGCGGGACAGGGGGCGCCGGCTATGGCTACACCTTC
TRBJ2-1	TRBD1	TRBV5-1	few	CASSPLTGGNEQFF	TGCGCCAGCAGCCCCTTGACAGGGGGCAATGAGCAGTTCTTC
TRBJ2-2	TRBD2	TRBV30	.	CAWGPGLAEVGELFF	TGTGCCTGGGGACCGGGACTAGCAGAGGTCGGGGAGCTGTTTTTT
TRBJ2-1	TRBD1	TRBV7-9	.	CASSLESGGRNEQFF	TGTGCCAGCAGCTTAGAGTCAGGGGGTAGGAATGAGCAGTTCTTC
TRBJ1-3	TRBD1	TRBV5-6	.	CASSPGQAGGNTIYF	TGTGCCAGCAGCCCCGGACAGGCGGGGGGAAACACCATATATTTT
TRBJ1-5	.	TRBV27	.	CASSSRSGLPQHF	TGTGCCAGCAGTTCTAGGTCAGGGCTGCCCCAGCATTTT
TRBJ1-1	.	TRBV9	.	CASSVDGGSTEAFF	TGTGCCAGCAGCGTAGATGGAGGAAGCACTGAAGCTTTCTTT
TRBJ1-2	.	TRBV7-9	.	CASSLSGRLLNYGYTF	TGTGCCAGCAGCTTATCAGGCAGGTTGCTTAACTATGGCTACACCTTC
TRBJ1-1	TRBD1	TRBV5-1	.	CASSSGQGAYTEAFF	TGCGCCAGCAGCTCTGGACAGGGGGCATACACTGAAGCTTTCTTT
TRBJ1-2	TRBD1	TRBV15	.	CATSTGGTRYGYTF	TGTGCCACCAGCACAGGGGGAACCCGATATGGCTACACCTTC
TRBJ1-2	.	TRBV25-1	.	CATQSLDYGYTF	TGTGCCACCCAGTCCCTAGACTATGGCTACACCTTC
TRBJ2-7	.	TRBV12-3/TRBV12-4	.	CASSLSRANEQYF	TGTGCCAGCAGTTTGAGCAGGGCGAACGAGCAGTACTTC
TRBJ2-1	TRBD2	TRBV30	.	CAWSLASGYNEQFF	TGTGCCTGGAGTCTGGCTAGCGGGTACAATGAGCAGTTCTTC
TRBJ2-7	TRBD1	TRBV10-1	.	CASSDGRGLHEQYF	TGCGCCAGCAGTGATGGCAGGGGGTTACACGAGCAGTACTTC